Listed here is a single TCR beta chain. From germline, CDR1 is SGHRS and CDR2 YFSETQ. The trim removed 4 bases at V and 0 bases at J, leaving 3 bases unmatched. This CDR3 comprises 16 residues. The method was immunoSEQ multiplex PCR; TCRdb's version includes in-frame clones alone and lacks a portion of them. The data hold some 97,000 clones, with 90% to 95% observed a single time. These data belong to a study of T cell changes during pregnancy in multiple sclerosis. The chain combines TRBV5-1 with TRBJ2-1; TRBD2 matches 11 bases. Here the sequenced sample was peripheral blood, taken before pregnancy. The sequence came from a female donor with multiple sclerosis, enrolled in a pregnancy study. In DNA, the CDR3 is TGCGCCAGCAGCCCAACTAGCGGGAGCTCCTACAATGAGCAGTTCTTC. It translates to CASSPTSGSSYNEQFF.